The 15 T cell receptor beta chains reported below all come from one sample, sequenced in a study of blood T cell repertoires in COVID-19. Some clones are missing from TCRdb's copy, which holds only in-frame ones; the method was immunoSEQ multiplex PCR. The table has approximately 170,000 clones, around four fifths seen once; the top ten hold roughly 13%. What was sequenced was peripheral blood. The source of these receptors is a man between 65 and 79 years old who had recovered from COVID-19.

This clone was counted ten times or more. The chain combines TRBV7-9 with TRBJ2-7; TRBD1 aligns across 8 bases. Germline CDR1 and CDR2: SEHNR and FQNEAQ (reference sequence). The CDR3 contains 14 residues. The trim removed 4 bases at V and 3 bases at J, leaving 5 bases unmatched. For the CDR3, the DNA is TGTGCCAGCAGCTCGACAGGGGCAATCTACGAGCAGTACTTC. Protein product: CASSSTGAIYEQYF.

V and J are TRBV11-2 and TRBJ2-5; the D gene is possibly TRBD2 (5 bases). The CDR3 runs 12 residues. CDR1 is SGHAT and CDR2 is FQNNGV in the germline V gene. Between the trimmed V and J ends, which lost 0 bases and 7 bases, there was a span of 6 bases. CDR3 coding DNA: TGTGCCAGCAGCTTAGATGAGGGGACCCAGTACTTC. The encoded protein is CASSLDEGTQYF.

V gene TRBV7-3 combines with J gene TRBJ2-2; tentatively, D is TRBD2 (5 bases). This CDR3 is 16 amino acids long. V lost 1 base and J lost 3, with 12 bases in between. Germline CDR1 is SGHTA and CDR2 is FQGTGA. CDR3: CASSLRGVGDTGELFF. The DNA of the CDR3 is TGTGCCAGCAGCTTAAGGGGTGTGGGAGACACCGGGGAGCTGTTTTTT.

This clone has a handful of counts. The genes are TRBV19 and TRBJ2-7; D uncertain. V lost 4 bases and J 1 base, leaving 14 bases between the germline ends. Germline CDR1 LNHDA, CDR2 SQIVND (reference sequence). The CDR3 is made up of 15 amino acids. This CDR3 is CASSTSFSGSYEQYF. The CDR3 DNA reads TGTGCCAGTAGTACCTCCTTCTCCGGGTCCTACGAGCAGTACTTC.

The chain combines TRBV5-1 with TRBJ2-3, with TRBD2 identical over 10 bases. Losses at the gene ends were 0 bases for V and 5 bases for J; bases not matched to a gene: 9. CDR3 size: 17 residues. Germline CDR1 and CDR2: SGHRS and YFSETQ. CDR3 nucleotide sequence: TGCGCCAGCAGCTTGGCTACCGGAGCGGGAGGGAGAGATACGCAGTATTTT. It translates to CASSLATGAGGRDTQYF.

This chain uses TRBV3-1 (or the pseudogene TRBV3-2) with TRBJ2-7; 9 positions match TRBD2. CDR1 is LGHDT and CDR2 is YNNKEL in the germline V gene (reference sequence). The CDR3 length is 13 residues. The ends lost 5 bases at V and 2 bases at J; junction bases unmatched: 1. The chain's CDR3 is CASSRTSAYEQYF. The CDR3 DNA follows: TGTGCCAGCAGCAGGACTAGCGCCTACGAGCAGTACTTC.

This rearrangement joins TRBV7-9 to TRBJ2-6; possibly TRBD2 for D (6 bases). This CDR3 contains 16 residues. Trimming removed 5 bases at V and 2 bases at J, with 13 bases between. Germline CDR1 SEHNR, CDR2 FQNEAQ (reference sequence). The CDR3 is CASSRRESAGANVLTF. In DNA, the CDR3 is TGTGCCAGCAGCCGCCGGGAGTCTGCTGGGGCCAACGTCCTGACTTTC.

The chain links TRBV5-4 to TRBJ2-3; 8 nucleotides match TRBD2. Germline values: CDR1 SGHNT, CDR2 YYREEE (reference sequence). The junction had 6 bases not matched to a gene; V was cut back by 4 bases and J by 5 bases. This CDR3 is 14 amino acids long. DNA for the CDR3: TGTGCCAGCAGCCGCATGCTAGCGGGAGATACGCAGTATTTT. Translation: CASSRMLAGDTQYF.

J is TRBJ2-2 and V is TRBV6-6, with 11 nucleotides matching TRBD2. Per germline, CDR1 MNHNY and CDR2 SVGAGI (reference sequence). The CDR3 is 17 amino acids. The trim removed 5 bases at V and 5 bases at J, leaving 10 bases unmatched. CDR3 loop: CASSPTSGSGRTGELFF. CDR3 sequence (DNA): TGTGCCAGCAGTCCAACTAGCGGGAGCGGTAGGACCGGGGAGCTGTTTTTT.

This rearrangement joins TRBV27 to TRBJ2-3, with D perhaps TRBD2 (5 bases). With 2 bases removed from V and 2 bases from J, the gap between germline ends came to 14 bases. This CDR3 is 16 amino acids long. Germline V gene data show CDR1 as MNHEY and CDR2 as SMNVEV (reference sequence). In DNA form, the CDR3 reads TGTGCCAGCAGTTTAAGCGGCCTCACCGTCACAGATACGCAGTATTTT. Translation gives CASSLSGLTVTDTQYF.

This rearrangement joins TRBV29-1 to TRBJ2-1; TRBD2 agrees at 7 bases. Germline V gives CDR1 SQVTM, CDR2 ANQGSEA. The J segment lost 2 bases and the V segment lost 4 bases, leaving 2 bases of the junction unmatched. The CDR3 is 13 residues long. Written as DNA, the CDR3 is TGCAGCGTTGCCGCGGGAGCCTACAATGAGCAGTTCTTC. As protein: CSVAAGAYNEQFF.

The V call is TRBV7-8, the J call TRBJ2-3, with 8 bases aligning to TRBD2. CDR1 and CDR2 from the germline V gene are SGHVS and FQNEAQ. There are 18 residues in the CDR3. The V and J ends lost 0 bases and 0 bases, in that order; junction bases with no gene match: 8. The CDR3: CASSLAGGGTTSTDTQYF. The CDR3 bases are TGTGCCAGCAGCTTAGCTGGCGGGGGGACGACTAGCACAGATACGCAGTATTTT.

Here the CDR3 DNA reads TGTGCCAGCAGCACTAGCGGGAACACCGGGGAGCTGTTTTTT. Amino acid sequence: CASSTSGNTGELFF. The rearrangement uses TRBV28 and TRBJ2-2, with TRBD2 identical over 8 bases. After removal of 6 bases from V and 1 base from J, the junction contained 1 base not matched to a gene. Per germline, CDR1 MDHEN and CDR2 SYDVKM. This CDR3 contains 14 residues.

This clone was observed once. The V and J genes are TRBV6-5 and TRBJ1-1; a weak D match, TRBD1 (5 bases). The CDR3 length is 15 residues. The ends were cut back, 4 bases at V and 2 bases at J, with 14 bases in the middle. Germline CDR1 MNHEY, CDR2 SVGAGI. CDR3 amino acids: CASSSHRGGNTEAFF. The CDR3 DNA reads TGTGCCAGCAGTTCCCACCGGGGGGGAAACACTGAAGCTTTCTTT.

The CDR3 bases are TGTGCCAGCAGCCGAATGGCAGGGGCGGACACCGGGGAGCTGTTTTTT. Protein product: CASSRMAGADTGELFF. The chain is built from TRBV7-3 and TRBJ2-2; tentative D call: TRBD1 (6 bases). V dropped 5 bases and J dropped 3 bases, with 16 bases sitting between them. The CDR3 runs to 16 residues. In germline, CDR1 is SGHTA, CDR2 FQGTGA.